This T cell receptor (beta chain) was found in a study of cytomegalovirus exposure and HLA in healthy donors (dated by TCRdb to about 2017). Notes on the research overall: An earlier analysis of several hundred of the donors reported 250 to 350 Gb of sequence data and around 120 million unique TCR beta sequences from about 200 million T cells. Along with the 666-subject first cohort, a separate validation cohort of over a hundred different subjects was used. Roughly 5 DR-DQ haplotypes were handled as single units for association and clustering, since linkage in the cohort was strong. The number of donors typed differed by locus, with 629-630 for A, B, C, DRB1 and DQB1, roughly 520 for DQA1, under 610 for DPA1, and approximately 470 for DPB1. The study used immunosequencing to profile the T cell repertoires of around 600 subjects and linked those repertoires to cytomegalovirus serostatus. Among the roughly 430 genotyped donors, 81% belonged to the genetic ancestry cluster associated with self-reported Caucasian donors. In a later analysis, previously published TCR beta repertoires from more than 500 donors were re-analyzed and high-resolution HLA genotyping was added so that TCR occurrence patterns could be studied. Among a few hundred genotyped donors of the cohort, an average of around 240,000 unique TCR beta nucleotide sequences were sequenced per donor, approximately 20% of them non-productive. Every discovery cohort repertoire had been produced on one sequencing platform. In the later analysis, no new phenotypic data were used to find candidate immune exposures; instead, reliance was placed on TCR beta sequences and their occurrence across donors. An earlier analysis of some 500 of the donors applied high-throughput TCR beta sequencing to assess whether each TCR beta V gene segment acted as functional or pseudogenic. An early release covering about 600 HLA-typed donors comprised approximately 290 gigabases of sequencing data and approximately 80 million unique TCR sequences. Genome-wide SNP genotypes for about 65% of the roughly 670 donors were used in a later genetic analysis, which treated that subset as a discovery cohort. The study aimed to test whether signatures of past pathogen exposure could be identified by cataloging public T cell receptors. Class I and class II HLA loci were covered by the typing at four-digit resolution. Donor age, sex, ethnicity and CMV serostatus were compiled alongside the repertoire data. High-throughput TCR immunosequencing, statistical association of individual TCRs with disease status, and machine learning were combined to predict cytomegalovirus infection status.

The library was produced with the immunoSEQ multiplex PCR assay. A mixture of 60 forward primers for TCR Vbeta segments and 13 reverse primers for TCR Jbeta segments was used in the multiplex PCR. A multiplex PCR assay on genomic DNA amplified the CDR3 region of rearranged TCR beta genes. Amplified TCR beta libraries were sequenced as 87-base-pair reads on the Illumina HiSeq System. The published analysis was carried out like this. A later analysis tallied about 77 million unique TCR beta chains across the 700 or so repertoires, and around 10 million of those chains were shared by two or more donors. Raw reads were error-corrected and collapsed into unique sequences with a nearest-neighbor algorithm that merged closely related sequences to remove PCR and sequencing errors. V, D and J gene segments were assigned by aligning CDR3 sequences to IMGT reference sequences. For a sequence to be retained, a match of at least six nucleotides was required to both a V gene segment and a J gene segment. Rearrangements were classified as productive when the CDR3 lacked stop codons and remained in frame with V and J, and all other rearrangements were classified as non-productive. CDR3 was defined according to IMGT convention as the region running from the second conserved V-encoded cysteine to the conserved J-encoded phenylalanine. The earlier analysis of 550 to 650 of the donors excluded any sequence lacking an unambiguous match to a single V gene segment. In an earlier analysis of almost 600 of the donors, a V segment was called functional when productive rearrangements were above 56.7%, and segregating when the standard deviation between donors exceeded 5%. A statistical classification framework was built for diagnosing cytomegalovirus status from the catalog of TCR beta chain sequences. In a later analysis, V and J genes were assigned by comparing TCR nucleotide sequences against IMGT/GENE-DB human TR gene sequences. The TCRdist pipeline was used in a later analysis to assign CDR3 sequences and most-parsimonious VDJ recombination scenarios. In a later analysis, each TCR beta chain was defined by its CDR3 amino acid sequence together with its V-gene family, and reads lacking a unique V-gene family were excluded. As a way to deal with suspected cross-contamination and a sequencing artifact, a later analysis dropped 450 to 600 nucleotide sequences that were highly shared and had low generation probability. For each public chain, a later analysis derived a clonal expansion index from normalized ranks of inferred template counts within each repertoire. In a later analysis, generation probabilities were computed using a VDJ recombination model fitted to out-of-frame rearrangements, and the results were checked against IGoR. In a later analysis, TCR-TCR, TCR-HLA and TCR-CMV co-occurrence was scored with hypergeometric tests, and a repertoire-size bias correction was applied to TCR pairs. In a later analysis, false discovery rates were estimated by permuting HLA or CMV assignments 20 times. A later analysis grouped co-occurring TCRs with DBSCAN, adding TCRdist sequence similarity when clustering within HLA-allele-positive subsets. Repertoires with fewer than 30,000 or more than 120,000 public chains were left out of co-occurrence clustering, as were a handful of repertoires with anomalous nucleotide sharing. Drawn from immuneACCESS, this table holds only the in-frame rearrangements with V and J called that TCRdb kept. Clones are partly lost; checked studies trace under half to an unresolved V gene and leave the rest unexplained. Clone size and V and J calls were adopted from that table, with D and trimming inferred from the DNA. The sample table contains about 90,000 clones; only one count was recorded for approximately 84% of them. Jointly, the top ten make up 2.1% of the sample.

With respect to this clone: Which antigen it targets is not known. The record has no base qualities; no much larger clone is one base away.

Reading the germline V gene gives CDR1 KGHSH and CDR2 LQKENI. There are 16 amino acids in the CDR3, from cysteine to phenylalanine inclusive. Only the CDR3 region is kept as DNA, spanning 48 bases read in frame from base 1. V sheds 2 bases and J sheds 2 bases, leaving 15 bases between their ends. Broad study findings and their caveats: An earlier analysis of approximately 590 of the donors showed that most TCR beta V segments appeared in productive rearrangements either about 87% or about 30% of the time, which broadly matched IMGT annotations. According to the authors, the approach could potentially be generalized to other disease states and immunological phenotypes. A cluster of highly shared sequence variants was judged likely to be a technical artifact of the sequencing pipeline. According to a later analysis, parvovirus B19, influenza, CMV and Epstein-Barr virus appeared linked to several top co-occurrence clusters. In a later analysis, most CMV-associated TCR beta chains were found to appear HLA-restricted, with HLA associations seemingly driven largely by CMV exposure. The only immune exposure information available for the cohort was CMV serostatus. The cohort was sequenced for TCR beta chains only, and without alpha or paired-chain data the features that could be detected were limited. A later genetic analysis associated a missense DCLRE1C variant with V-gene and J-gene trimming of TCR beta chains, and an independent cohort replicated the association. While some public TCRs were present in many individuals, most TCR sequences turned up only very rarely across donors. HLA typing was unavailable for some donors at each locus, so association tests used only the typed subset. Specific HLA alleles were associated with over 15,000 TCR beta sequences at a false discovery rate of 0.05 in a later analysis. In vitro tests confirmed that a few of the cytomegalovirus-associated TCR beta chains recognize cytomegalovirus antigens. Linkage disequilibrium might explain the correlated functional status among segregating V segments, but an unknown experimental factor could not be ruled out. Strong co-occurrence of HLA alleles, especially DR and DQ, made assigning TCR associations to individual alleles difficult. A later analysis found that HLA-associated TCR beta chains were more clonally expanded and had lower generation probabilities than equally common non-associated chains. The earlier analysis of nearly 600 of the donors excluded some 15 rarely observed V segments, including chromosome 9 orphons, because counts were too low. Compared with the roughly 670-donor mean, donors in an Asian-associated ancestry cluster had fewer N-insertions in productive TCRs, according to a later genetic analysis. A further reported finding was that TCR beta sequences accurately predicted the HLA-A and HLA-B alleles for most subjects in the first cohort. The presence/absence analyses assumed that sequencing depth was roughly uniform across donors, and that assumption may not be true. The classifier was reported to diagnose cytomegalovirus status with high specificity and sensitivity in both the original cohort and the validation cohort. According to a later analysis, TCR association rates differed among HLA loci, with DRB1 alleles showing the most associated TCRs and HLA-C alleles showing the fewest. A total of 150 or so TCR beta chains were listed by the study as associated with cytomegalovirus. The 87-base-pair reads could not distinguish some IMGT-functional V segments, including TRBV6-2 and TRBV6-3, so those segments were excluded.

The cohort was made up of under 800 healthy bone marrow donors. At the time of sampling, all cohort members were nominally healthy, though unrecorded immune exposures were likely present. The donor was CMV seronegative and belonged to the group of around 400 seronegative cohort members. Each donor provided a peripheral blood sample, and peripheral blood mononuclear cells were used for TCR beta sequencing. Genomic DNA was extracted from the blood cell samples with the Qiagen DNeasy Blood Extraction Kit. The V gene is TRBV18 and the J gene is TRBJ2-5, with no confidently assigned D gene. This receptor was identified in a man between 18 and 35 years old in good health and CMV-seronegative. The sequencing input was PBMCs. The CDR3 amino acid sequence is: CASSPVTTNYQETQYF. The bases are TGTGCCAGCTCACCAGTAACGACCAACTATCAAGAGACCCAGTACTTC.